This record looks at one TCR beta chain sequence and its context. Its antigen is unknown. The PCR contained 60 Vbeta and 13 Jbeta primers. Data came from immunoSEQ multiplex PCR; TCRdb stores just in-frame clones and leaves some out. The data contain about 170,000 clones, over 80% of them singletons. V lost 0 bases, J lost 2 bases, and 12 bases lay in between. The germline CDR1 and CDR2 sequences are SGDLS and YYNGEE. The CDR3 is 16 residues long. This specimen belongs to a study of cytomegalovirus exposure and HLA in healthy donors. Overall study context: The early release's HLA-typed donors yielded some 85 million unique TCRs.

Study outcomes and limitations: According to the study, 150 to 200 TCR beta chains were cytomegalovirus-associated. Immune exposure data for these donors was limited to CMV serostatus.

Sequenced sample: PBMCs. The sequence was obtained from a boy aged 2-9 years in good health and CMV-seronegative. V and J are TRBV9 and TRBJ2-1, with D maybe TRBD2 (6 bases). The CDR3 is CASSVGVSGAYNEQFF. The CDR3 region has the DNA TGTGCCAGCAGCGTAGGGGTTAGCGGAGCCTACAATGAGCAGTTCTTC.